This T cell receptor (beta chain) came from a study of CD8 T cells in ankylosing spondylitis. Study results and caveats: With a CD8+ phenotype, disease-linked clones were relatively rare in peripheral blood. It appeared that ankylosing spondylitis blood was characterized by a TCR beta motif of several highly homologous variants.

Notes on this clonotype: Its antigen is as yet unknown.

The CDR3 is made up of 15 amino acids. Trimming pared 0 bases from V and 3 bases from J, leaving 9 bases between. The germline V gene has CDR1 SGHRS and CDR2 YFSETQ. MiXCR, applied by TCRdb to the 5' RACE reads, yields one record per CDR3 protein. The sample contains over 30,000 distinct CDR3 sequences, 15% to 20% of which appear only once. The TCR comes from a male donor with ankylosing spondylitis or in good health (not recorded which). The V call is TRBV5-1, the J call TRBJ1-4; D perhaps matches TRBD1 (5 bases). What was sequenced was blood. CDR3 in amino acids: CASSLAAGANEKLFF. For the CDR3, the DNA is TGCGCCAGCAGCTTGGCCGCGGGGGCTAATGAAAAACTGTTTTTT.